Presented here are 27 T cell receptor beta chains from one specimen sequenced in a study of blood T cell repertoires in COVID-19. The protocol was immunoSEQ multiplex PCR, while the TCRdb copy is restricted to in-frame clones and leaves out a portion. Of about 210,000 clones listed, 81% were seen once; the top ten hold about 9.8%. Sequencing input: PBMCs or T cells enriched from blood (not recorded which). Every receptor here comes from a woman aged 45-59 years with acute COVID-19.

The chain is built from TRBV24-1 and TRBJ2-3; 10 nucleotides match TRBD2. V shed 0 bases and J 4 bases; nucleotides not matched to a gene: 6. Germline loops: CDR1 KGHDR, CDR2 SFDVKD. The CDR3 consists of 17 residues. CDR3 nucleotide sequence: TGTGCCACCAGTGATTTGAGCGGGAGGGCCGCGTCAGATACGCAGTATTTT. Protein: CATSDLSGRAASDTQYF.

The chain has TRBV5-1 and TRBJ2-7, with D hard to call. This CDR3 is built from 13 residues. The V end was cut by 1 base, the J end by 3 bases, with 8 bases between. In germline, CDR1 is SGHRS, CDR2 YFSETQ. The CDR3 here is CASSLSFNYEQYF. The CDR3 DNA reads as TGCGCCAGCAGCTTGTCTTTTAACTACGAGCAGTACTTC. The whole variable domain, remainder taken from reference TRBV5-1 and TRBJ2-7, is KAGVTQTPRYLIKTRGQQVTLSCSPISGHRSVSWYQQTPGQGLQFLFEYFSETQRNKGNFPGRFSGRQFSNSRSEMNVSTLELGDSALYLCASSLSFNYEQYFGPGTRLTVT.

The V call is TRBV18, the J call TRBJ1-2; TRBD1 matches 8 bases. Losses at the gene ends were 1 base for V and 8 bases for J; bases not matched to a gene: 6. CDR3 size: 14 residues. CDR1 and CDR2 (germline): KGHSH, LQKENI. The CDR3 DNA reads TGTGCCAGCTCACCACTAGGACAGGGAGGAGGCTACACCTTC. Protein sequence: CASSPLGQGGGYTF.

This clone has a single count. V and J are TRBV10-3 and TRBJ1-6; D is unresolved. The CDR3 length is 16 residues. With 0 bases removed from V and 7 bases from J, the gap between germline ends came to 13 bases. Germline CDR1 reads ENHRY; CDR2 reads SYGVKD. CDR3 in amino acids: CAISESTPGGNSPLHF. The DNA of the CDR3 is TGTGCCATCAGTGAGTCGACCCCAGGTGGGAATTCACCCCTCCACTTT.

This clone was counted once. This chain's CDR3 is CSVDMTSGANEQFF. The CDR3 DNA reads as TGCAGCGTTGACATGACTAGCGGGGCAAATGAGCAGTTCTTC. The chain couples TRBV29-1 to TRBJ2-1, with 11 bases aligning to TRBD2. Per the germline V gene, CDR1 is SQVTM and CDR2 is ANQGSEA. The CDR3 sequence is 14 residues long. Trimming cost V 3 bases and J 7 bases; bases outside gene matches: 5.

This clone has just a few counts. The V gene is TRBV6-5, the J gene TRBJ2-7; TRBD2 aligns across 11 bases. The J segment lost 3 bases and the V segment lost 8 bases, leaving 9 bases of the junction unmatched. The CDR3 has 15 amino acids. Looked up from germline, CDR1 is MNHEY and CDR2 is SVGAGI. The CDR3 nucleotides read TGTGCCAGCGGCCTCAGGACTAGCGGGTACTACGAGCAGTACTTC. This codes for CASGLRTSGYYEQYF.

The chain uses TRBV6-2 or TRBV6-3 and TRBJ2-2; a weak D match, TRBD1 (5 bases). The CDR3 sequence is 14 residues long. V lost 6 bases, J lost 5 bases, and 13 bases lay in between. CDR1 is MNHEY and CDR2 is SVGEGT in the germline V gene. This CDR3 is CASSQEDITGELFF. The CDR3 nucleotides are TGTGCCAGCAGCCAAGAGGACATAACCGGGGAGCTGTTTTTT.

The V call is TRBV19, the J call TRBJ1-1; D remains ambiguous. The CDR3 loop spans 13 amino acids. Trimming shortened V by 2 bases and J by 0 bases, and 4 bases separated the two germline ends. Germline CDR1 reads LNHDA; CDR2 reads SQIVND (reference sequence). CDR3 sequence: CASSIQMNTEAFF. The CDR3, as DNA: TGTGCCAGTAGTATACAGATGAACACTGAAGCTTTCTTT.

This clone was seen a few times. This CDR3 is CASSPPSSTDTQYF. CDR3 sequence (DNA): TGTGCCAGCTCACCACCTTCTAGCACAGATACGCAGTATTTT. This chain links TRBV18 with TRBJ2-3; D gene unclear. The germline V and J ends were trimmed by 0 bases and 0 bases, with 4 bases remaining between them. This CDR3 has 14 amino acids. Germline loops: CDR1 KGHSH, CDR2 LQKENI.

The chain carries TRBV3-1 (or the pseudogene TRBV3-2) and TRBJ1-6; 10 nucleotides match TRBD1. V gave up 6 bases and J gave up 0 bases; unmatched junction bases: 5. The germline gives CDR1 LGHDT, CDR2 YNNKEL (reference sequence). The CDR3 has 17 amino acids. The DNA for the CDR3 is TGTGCCAGCAGAGACAGGGGGCCCGGCTCCTATAATTCACCCCTCCACTTT. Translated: CASRDRGPGSYNSPLHF.

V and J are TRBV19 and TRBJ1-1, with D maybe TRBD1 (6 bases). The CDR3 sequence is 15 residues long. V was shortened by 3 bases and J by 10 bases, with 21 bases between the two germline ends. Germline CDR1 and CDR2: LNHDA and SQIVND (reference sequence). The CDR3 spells CASSIRDTAPQGAFF. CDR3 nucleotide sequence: TGTGCCAGTAGTATCCGGGACACGGCACCCCAAGGAGCTTTCTTT.

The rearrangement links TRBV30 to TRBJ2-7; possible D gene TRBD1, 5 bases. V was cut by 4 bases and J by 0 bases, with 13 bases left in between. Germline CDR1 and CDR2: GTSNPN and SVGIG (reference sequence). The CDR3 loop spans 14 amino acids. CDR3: CAWTRGPASYEQYF. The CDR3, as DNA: TGTGCCTGGACTAGGGGCCCTGCCTCCTACGAGCAGTACTTC.

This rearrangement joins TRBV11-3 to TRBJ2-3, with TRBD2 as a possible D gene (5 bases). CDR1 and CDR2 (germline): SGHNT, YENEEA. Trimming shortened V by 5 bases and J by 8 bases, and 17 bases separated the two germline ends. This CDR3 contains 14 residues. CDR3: CASSQLSVPSTQYF. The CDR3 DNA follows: TGTGCCAGCAGCCAACTTAGCGTCCCCAGTACGCAGTATTTT.

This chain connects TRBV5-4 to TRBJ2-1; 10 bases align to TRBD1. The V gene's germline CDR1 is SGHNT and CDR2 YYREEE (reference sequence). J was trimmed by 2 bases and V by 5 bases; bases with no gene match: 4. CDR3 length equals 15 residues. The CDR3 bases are TGTGCCAGCAGGGACGGACAGGGGGCCTACAATGAGCAGTTCTTC. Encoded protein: CASRDGQGAYNEQFF.

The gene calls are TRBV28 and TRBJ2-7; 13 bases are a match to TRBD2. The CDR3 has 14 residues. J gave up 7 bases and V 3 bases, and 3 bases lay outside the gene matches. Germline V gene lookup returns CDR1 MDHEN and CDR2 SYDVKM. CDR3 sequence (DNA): TGTGCCAGCAGTTTTCGGACTAGCGGGAGTGAGCAGTACTTC. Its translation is CASSFRTSGSEQYF.

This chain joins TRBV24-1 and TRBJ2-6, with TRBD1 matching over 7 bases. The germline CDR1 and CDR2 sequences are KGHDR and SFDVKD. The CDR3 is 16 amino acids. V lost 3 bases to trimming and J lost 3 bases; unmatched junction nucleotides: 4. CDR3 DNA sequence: TGTGCCACCAGTGATCGAACAGGGGTTGGGGCCAACGTCCTGACTTTC. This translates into CATSDRTGVGANVLTF.

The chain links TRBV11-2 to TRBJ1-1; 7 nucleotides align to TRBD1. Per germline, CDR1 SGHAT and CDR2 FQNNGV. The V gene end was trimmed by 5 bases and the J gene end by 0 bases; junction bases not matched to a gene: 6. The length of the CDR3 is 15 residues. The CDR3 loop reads CASSEMGQLNTEAFF. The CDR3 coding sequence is TGTGCCAGCAGCGAAATGGGACAGTTGAACACTGAAGCTTTCTTT.

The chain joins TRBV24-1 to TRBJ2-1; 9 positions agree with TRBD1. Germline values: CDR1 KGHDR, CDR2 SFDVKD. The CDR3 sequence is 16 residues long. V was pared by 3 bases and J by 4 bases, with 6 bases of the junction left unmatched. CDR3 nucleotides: TGTGCCACCAGTGATCCCTTGGGACAGGGTTACAATGAGCAGTTCTTC. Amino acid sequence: CATSDPLGQGYNEQFF.

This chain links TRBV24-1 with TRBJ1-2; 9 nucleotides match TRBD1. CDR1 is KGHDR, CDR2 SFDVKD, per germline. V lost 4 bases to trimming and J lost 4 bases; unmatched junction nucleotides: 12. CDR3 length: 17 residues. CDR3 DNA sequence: TGTGCCACCAGTGAGGAGTGGGACAGGGCTTTGGTCTATGGCTACACCTTC. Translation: CATSEEWDRALVYGYTF.

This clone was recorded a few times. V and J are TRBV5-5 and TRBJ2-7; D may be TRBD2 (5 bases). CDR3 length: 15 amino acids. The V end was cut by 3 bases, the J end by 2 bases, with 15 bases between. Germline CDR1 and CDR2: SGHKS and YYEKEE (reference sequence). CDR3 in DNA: TGTGCCAGCAGCTCGGAAGAGGGAATTCCCTACGAGCAGTACTTC. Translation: CASSSEEGIPYEQYF.

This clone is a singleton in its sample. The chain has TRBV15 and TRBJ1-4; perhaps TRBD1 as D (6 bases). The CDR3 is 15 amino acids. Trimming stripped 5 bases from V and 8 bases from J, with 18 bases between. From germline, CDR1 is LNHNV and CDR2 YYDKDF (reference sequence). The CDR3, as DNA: TGTGCCACCAGCGTCTGGGGGCAGGGCGAAGAAAAACTGTTTTTT. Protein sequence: CATSVWGQGEEKLFF.

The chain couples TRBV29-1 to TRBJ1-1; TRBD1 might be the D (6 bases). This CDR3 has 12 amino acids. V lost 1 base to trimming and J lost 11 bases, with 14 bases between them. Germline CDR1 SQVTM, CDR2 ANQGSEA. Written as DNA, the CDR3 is TGCAGCGTTGAAGGACAGGTTGTTGGTGCTTTCTTT. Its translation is CSVEGQVVGAFF.

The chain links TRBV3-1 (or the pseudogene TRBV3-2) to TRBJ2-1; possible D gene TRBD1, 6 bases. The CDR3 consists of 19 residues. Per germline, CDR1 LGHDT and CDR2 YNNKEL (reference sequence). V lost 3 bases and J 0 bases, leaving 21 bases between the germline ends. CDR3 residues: CASSQSGHTRGLSYNEQFF. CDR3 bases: TGTGCCAGCAGCCAGTCAGGTCATACCAGGGGTCTCTCCTACAATGAGCAGTTCTTC.

As DNA, the CDR3 is TGTGCCAGCAGTACCCTCGGACAGGCTAAGGATGGCTACACCTTC. This translates into CASSTLGQAKDGYTF. The V gene is TRBV27, the J gene TRBJ1-2; 7 bases are shared with TRBD1. The CDR3 is made up of 15 amino acids. CDR1 and CDR2 (germline): MNHEY, SMNVEV (reference sequence). Unmatched junction bases numbered 12, after V lost 5 bases and J lost 6 bases.

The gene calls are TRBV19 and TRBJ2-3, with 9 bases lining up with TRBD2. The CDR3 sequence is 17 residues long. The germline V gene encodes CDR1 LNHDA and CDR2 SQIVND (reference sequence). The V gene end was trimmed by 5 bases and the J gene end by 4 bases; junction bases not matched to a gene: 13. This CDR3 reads CASSHLLAGGRPDTQYF. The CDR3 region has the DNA TGTGCCAGTAGTCATCTATTGGCGGGGGGGCGCCCAGATACGCAGTATTTT.

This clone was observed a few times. Written as DNA, the CDR3 is TGTGCCAGCAGCTTGGGCGCTAGGGACTGGACCTACGAGCAGTACTTC. Translated, it gives CASSLGARDWTYEQYF. The chain carries TRBV5-6 and TRBJ2-7; possible D gene TRBD2, 6 bases. CDR3 length: 16 residues. The germline V gene has CDR1 SGHDT and CDR2 YYEEEE. V was trimmed by 0 bases and J by 2 bases, leaving 15 bases between them.

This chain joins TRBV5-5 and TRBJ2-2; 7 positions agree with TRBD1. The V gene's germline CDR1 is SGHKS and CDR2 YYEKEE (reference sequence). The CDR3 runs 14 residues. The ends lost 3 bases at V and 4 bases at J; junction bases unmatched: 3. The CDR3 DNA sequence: TGTGCCAGCAGCTGGGGACAGATCACCGGGGAGCTGTTTTTT. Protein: CASSWGQITGELFF.